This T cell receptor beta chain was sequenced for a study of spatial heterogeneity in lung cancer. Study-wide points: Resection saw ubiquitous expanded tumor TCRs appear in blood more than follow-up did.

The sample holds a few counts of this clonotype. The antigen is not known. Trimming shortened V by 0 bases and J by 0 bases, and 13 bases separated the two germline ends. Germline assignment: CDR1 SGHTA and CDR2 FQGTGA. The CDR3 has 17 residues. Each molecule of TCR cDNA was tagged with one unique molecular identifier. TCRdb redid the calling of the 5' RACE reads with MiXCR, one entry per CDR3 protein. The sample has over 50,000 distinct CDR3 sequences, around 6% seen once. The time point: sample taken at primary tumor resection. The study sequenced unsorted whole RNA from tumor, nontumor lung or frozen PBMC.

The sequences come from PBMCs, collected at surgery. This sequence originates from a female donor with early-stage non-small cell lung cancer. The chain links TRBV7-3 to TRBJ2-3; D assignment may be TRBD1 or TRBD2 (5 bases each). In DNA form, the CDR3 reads TGTGCCAGCAGCTTAACCCTAACCGGGGCCAGCACAGATACGCAGTATTTT. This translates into CASSLTLTGASTDTQYF.